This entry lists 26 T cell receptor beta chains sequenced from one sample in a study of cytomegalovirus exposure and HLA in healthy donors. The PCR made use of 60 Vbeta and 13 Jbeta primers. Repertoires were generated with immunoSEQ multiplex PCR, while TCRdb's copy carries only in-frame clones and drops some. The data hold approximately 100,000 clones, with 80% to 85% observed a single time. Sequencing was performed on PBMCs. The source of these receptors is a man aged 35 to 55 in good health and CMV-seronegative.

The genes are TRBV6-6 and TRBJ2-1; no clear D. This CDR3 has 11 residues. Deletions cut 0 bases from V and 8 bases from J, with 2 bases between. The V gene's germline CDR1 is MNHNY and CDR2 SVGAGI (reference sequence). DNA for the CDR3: TGTGCCAGCAGTTACTCCGATGAGCAGTTCTTC. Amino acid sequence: CASSYSDEQFF.

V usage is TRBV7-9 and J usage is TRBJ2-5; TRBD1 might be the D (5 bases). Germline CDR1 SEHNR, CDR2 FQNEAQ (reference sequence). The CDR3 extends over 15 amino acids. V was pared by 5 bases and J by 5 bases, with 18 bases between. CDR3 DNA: TGTGCCAGCAGCCGTGGAGCCAGGGAAGGGGAGACCCAGTACTTC. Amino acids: CASSRGAREGETQYF.

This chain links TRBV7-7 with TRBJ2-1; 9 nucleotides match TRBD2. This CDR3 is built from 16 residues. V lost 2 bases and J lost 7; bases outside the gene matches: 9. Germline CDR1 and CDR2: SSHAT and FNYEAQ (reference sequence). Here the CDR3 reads CASSLLAGPLDNEQFF. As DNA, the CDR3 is TGTGCCAGCAGCTTACTAGCGGGGCCTCTTGATAATGAGCAGTTCTTC.

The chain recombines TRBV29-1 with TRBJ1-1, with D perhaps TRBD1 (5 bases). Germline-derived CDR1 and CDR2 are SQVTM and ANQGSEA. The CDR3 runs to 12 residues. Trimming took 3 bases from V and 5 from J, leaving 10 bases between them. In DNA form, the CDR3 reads TGCAGCGTTGACGCGGGACCGACTGAAGCTTTCTTT. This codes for CSVDAGPTEAFF.

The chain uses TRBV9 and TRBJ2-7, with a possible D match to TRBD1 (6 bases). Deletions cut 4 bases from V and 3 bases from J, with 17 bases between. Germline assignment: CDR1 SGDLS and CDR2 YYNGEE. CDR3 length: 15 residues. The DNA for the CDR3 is TGTGCCAGCAGCCCGCCGGACAGAGGCCTCTACGAGCAGTACTTC. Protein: CASSPPDRGLYEQYF. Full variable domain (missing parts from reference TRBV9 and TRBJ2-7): DSGVTQTPKHLITATGQRVTLRCSPRSGDLSVYWYQQSLDQGLQFLIQYYNGEERAKGNILERFSAQQFPDLHSELNLSSLELGDSALYFCASSPPDRGLYEQYFGPGTRLTVT.

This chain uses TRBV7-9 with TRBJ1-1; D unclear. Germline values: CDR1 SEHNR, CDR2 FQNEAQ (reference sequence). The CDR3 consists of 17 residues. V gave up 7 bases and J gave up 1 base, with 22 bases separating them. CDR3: CASTPVEGLLTNTEAFF. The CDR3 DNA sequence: TGTGCCAGCACCCCGGTGGAGGGCCTATTAACGAACACTGAAGCTTTCTTT. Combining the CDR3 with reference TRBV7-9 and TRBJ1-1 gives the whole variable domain DTGVSQNPRHKITKRGQNVTFRCDPISEHNRLYWYRQTLGQGPEFLTYFQNEAQLEKSRLLSDRFSAERPKGSFSTLEIQRTEQGDSAMYLCASTPVEGLLTNTEAFFGQGTRLTVV.

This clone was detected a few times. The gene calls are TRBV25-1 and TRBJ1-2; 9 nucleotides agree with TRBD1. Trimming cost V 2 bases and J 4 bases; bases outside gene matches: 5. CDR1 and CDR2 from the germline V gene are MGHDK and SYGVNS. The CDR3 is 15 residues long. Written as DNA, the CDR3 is TGTGCCAGCAGTGAAATAACAGGGGGCGGCTATGGCTACACCTTC. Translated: CASSEITGGGYGYTF.

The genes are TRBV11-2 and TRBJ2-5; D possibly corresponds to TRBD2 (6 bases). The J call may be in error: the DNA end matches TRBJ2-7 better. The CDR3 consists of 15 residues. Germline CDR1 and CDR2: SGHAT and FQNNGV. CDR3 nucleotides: TGTGCCAGCAGCTCCACGGACGGGAGCTCCTACGAGCAGTACTTC. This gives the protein CASSSTDGSSYEQYF.

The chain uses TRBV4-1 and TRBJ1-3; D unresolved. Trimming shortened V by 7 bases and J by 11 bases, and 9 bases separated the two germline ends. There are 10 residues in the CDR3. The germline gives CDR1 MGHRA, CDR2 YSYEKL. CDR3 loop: CASIHLAIYF. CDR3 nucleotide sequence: TGCGCCAGCATCCACCTTGCCATATATTTT.

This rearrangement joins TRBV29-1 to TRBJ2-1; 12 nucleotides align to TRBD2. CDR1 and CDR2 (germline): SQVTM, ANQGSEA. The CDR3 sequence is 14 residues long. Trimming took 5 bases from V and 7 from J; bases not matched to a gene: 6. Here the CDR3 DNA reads TGCAGCGTTAAGACTAGCGGGGGTAGTAATGAGCAGTTCTTC. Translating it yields CSVKTSGGSNEQFF.

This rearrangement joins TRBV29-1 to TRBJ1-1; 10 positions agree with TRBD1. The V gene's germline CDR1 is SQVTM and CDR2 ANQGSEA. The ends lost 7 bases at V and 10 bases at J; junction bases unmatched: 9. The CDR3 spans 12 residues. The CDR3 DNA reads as TGCAGCGCCGCAGGGACAGGGGATTTAGCTTTCTTT. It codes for CSAAGTGDLAFF.

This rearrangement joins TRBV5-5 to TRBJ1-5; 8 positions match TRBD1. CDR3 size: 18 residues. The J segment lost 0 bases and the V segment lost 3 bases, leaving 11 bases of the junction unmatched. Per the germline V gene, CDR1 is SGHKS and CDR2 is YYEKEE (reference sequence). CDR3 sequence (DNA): TGTGCCAGCAGCTACGGGACAGGCGTTCGCGATAGCAATCAGCCCCAGCATTTT. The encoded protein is CASSYGTGVRDSNQPQHF.

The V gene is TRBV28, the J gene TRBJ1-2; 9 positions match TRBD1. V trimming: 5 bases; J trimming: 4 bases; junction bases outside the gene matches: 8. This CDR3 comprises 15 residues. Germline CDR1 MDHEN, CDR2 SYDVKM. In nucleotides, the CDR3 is TGTGCCAGCAGTACCCGGGACAGGGATTCCTATGGCTACACCTTC. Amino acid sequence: CASSTRDRDSYGYTF.

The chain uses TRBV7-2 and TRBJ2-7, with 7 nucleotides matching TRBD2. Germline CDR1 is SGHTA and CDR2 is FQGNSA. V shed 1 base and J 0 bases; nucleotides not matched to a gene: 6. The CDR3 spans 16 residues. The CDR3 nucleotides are TGTGCCAGCAGCTTAGAGGCGGGGGTGGGCTCCTACGAGCAGTACTTC. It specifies CASSLEAGVGSYEQYF.

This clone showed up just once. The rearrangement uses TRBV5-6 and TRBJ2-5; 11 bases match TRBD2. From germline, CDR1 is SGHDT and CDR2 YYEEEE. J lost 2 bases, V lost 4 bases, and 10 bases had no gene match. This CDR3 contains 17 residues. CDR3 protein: CASSPLGLAVSQETQYF. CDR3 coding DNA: TGTGCCAGCAGCCCGTTGGGACTAGCGGTCTCACAAGAGACCCAGTACTTC.

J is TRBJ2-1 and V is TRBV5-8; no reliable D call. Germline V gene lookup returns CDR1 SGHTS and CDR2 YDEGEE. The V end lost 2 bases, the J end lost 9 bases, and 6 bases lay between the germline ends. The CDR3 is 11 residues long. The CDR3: CASSFSVEQFF. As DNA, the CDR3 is TGTGCCAGCAGCTTTTCAGTTGAGCAGTTCTTC. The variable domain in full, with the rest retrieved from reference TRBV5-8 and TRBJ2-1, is EAGVTQSPTHLIKTRGQQATLRCSPISGHTSVYWYQQALGLGLQFLLWYDEGEERNRGNFPPRFSGRQFPNYSSELNVNALELEDSALYLCASSFSVEQFFGPGTRLTVL.

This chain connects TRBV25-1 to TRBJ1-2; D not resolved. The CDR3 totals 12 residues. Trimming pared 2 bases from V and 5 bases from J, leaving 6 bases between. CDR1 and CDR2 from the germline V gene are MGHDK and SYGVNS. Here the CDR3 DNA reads TGTGCCAGCAGTGAAGCCACTTATGGCTACACCTTC. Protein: CASSEATYGYTF.

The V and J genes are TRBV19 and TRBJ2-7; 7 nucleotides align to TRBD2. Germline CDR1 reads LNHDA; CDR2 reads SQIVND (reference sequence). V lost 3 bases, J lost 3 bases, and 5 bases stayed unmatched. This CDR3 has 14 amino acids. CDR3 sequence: CASSMVAGNYEQYF. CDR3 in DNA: TGTGCCAGTAGTATGGTAGCGGGCAACTACGAGCAGTACTTC.

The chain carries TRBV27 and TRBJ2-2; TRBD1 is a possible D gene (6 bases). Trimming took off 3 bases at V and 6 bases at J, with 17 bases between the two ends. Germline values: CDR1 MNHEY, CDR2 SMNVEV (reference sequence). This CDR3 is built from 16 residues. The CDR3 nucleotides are TGTGCCAGCAGTTTTGGGGGCTTGATCGCACCCGGGGAGCTGTTTTTT. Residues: CASSFGGLIAPGELFF.

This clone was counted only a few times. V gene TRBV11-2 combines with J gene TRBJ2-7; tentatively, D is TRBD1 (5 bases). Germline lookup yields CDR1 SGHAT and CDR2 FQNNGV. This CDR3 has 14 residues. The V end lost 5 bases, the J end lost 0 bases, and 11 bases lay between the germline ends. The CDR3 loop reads CASSGTRDSYEQYF. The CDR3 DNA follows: TGTGCCAGCAGCGGAACCAGGGACTCCTACGAGCAGTACTTC.

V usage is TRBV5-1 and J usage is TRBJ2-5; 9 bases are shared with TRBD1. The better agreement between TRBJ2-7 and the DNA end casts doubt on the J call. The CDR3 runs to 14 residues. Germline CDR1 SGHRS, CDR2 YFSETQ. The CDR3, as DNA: TGCGCCAGCAGGCAGGGACAGGGTCCCCACGAGCAGTACTTC. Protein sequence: CASRQGQGPHEQYF.

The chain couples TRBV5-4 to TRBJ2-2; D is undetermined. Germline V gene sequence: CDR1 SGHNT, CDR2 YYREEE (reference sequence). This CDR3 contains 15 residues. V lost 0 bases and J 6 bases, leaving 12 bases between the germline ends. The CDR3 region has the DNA TGTGCCAGCAGCTTGGATATTAACTTCTCCGGGGAGCTGTTTTTT. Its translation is CASSLDINFSGELFF.

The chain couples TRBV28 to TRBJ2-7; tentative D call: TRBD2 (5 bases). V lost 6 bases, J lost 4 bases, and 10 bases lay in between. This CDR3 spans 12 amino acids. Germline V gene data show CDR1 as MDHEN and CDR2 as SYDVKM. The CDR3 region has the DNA TGTGCCAGCAGGTTGACTAAATACGAGCAGTACTTC. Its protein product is CASRLTKYEQYF.

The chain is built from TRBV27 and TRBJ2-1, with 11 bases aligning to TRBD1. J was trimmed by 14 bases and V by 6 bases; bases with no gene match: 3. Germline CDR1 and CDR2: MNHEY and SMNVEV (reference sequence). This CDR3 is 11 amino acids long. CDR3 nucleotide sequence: TGTGCCAGCAGCGCGGGACAGGGGGAGTTCTTC. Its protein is CASSAGQGEFF.

The DNA of the CDR3 is TGTGCCAGCTCACCTTCGTTTGGAGACTCTGGAAACACCATATATTTT. Its translation: CASSPSFGDSGNTIYF. V usage is TRBV18 and J usage is TRBJ1-3, with D unclear. Germline CDR1 KGHSH, CDR2 LQKENI. The CDR3 covers 16 residues. V lost 3 bases and J 0 bases, leaving 12 bases between the germline ends.

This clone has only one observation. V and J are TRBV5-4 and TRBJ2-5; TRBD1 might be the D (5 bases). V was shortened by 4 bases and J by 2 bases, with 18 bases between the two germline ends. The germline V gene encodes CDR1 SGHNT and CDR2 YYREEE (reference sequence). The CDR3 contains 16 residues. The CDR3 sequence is CASSLLRAGYQETQYF. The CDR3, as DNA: TGTGCCAGCAGCCTGCTCAGGGCCGGTTATCAAGAGACCCAGTACTTC.